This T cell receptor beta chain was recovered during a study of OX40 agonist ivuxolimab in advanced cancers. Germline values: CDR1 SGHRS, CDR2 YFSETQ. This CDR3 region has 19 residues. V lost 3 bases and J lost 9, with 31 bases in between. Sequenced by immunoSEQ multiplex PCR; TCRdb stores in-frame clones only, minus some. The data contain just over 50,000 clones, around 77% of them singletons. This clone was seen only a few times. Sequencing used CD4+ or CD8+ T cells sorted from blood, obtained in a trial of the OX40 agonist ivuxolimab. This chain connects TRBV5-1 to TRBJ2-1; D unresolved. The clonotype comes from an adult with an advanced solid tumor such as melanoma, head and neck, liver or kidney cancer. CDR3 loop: CASSSPPRLNNGIGSEQFF. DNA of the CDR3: TGCGCCAGCAGCTCCCCCCCCAGGCTCAATAATGGCATCGGGTCTGAGCAGTTCTTC.